This T cell receptor (beta chain) was documented in a study of T cell changes during pregnancy in multiple sclerosis. This clone was counted only a few times. With 7 bases removed from V and 2 bases from J, the gap between germline ends came to 17 bases. Germline lookup yields CDR1 MGHRA and CDR2 YSYEKL. CDR3 length: 15 residues. TCRdb's table, derived via immunoSEQ multiplex PCR, lists solely in-frame clones and lacks some. The sample gives roughly 52,000 clones, more than 80% of which show up once; 0.45% to 0.65% is in the top ten. The clonotype comes from a female donor with multiple sclerosis, enrolled in a pregnancy study. The material sequenced was CD4+ T cells from peripheral blood mononuclear cells, taken in the first trimester of pregnancy. This chain connects TRBV4-1 to TRBJ1-1; D is undetermined. The chain's CDR3 is CASTEYTELNTEAFF. The CDR3 region has the DNA TGCGCCAGCACCGAGTACACAGAACTCAACACTGAAGCTTTCTTT.